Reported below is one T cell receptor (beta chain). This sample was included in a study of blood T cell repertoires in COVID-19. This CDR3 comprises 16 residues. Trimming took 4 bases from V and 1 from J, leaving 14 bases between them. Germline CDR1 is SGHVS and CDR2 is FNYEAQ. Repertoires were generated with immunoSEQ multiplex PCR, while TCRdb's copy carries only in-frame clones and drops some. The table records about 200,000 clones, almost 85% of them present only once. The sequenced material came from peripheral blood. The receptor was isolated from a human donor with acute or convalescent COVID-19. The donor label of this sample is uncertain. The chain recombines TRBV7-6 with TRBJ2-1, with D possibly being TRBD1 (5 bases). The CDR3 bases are TGTGCCAGCAGCTCCTTCGGATCAGGGTCCTACAATGAGCAGTTCTTC. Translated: CASSSFGSGSYNEQFF.